Listed below are T cell receptor beta chains from one sample, sequenced in a study of blood T cells in healthy people across ages. TCRdb independently ran MiXCR on the 5' RACE reads; one entry per CDR3 protein. Here the sample spans about 730,000 distinct CDR3 sequences, roughly 41% being singletons. Sample: blood. The receptors shown here come from a woman aged 55-69 years in good health. Each CDR3 is given with its conserved first and last residue. Fields, in order: CDR3 DNA, CDR3 protein, V gene, J gene, clone size, D gene. The D gene is left open where the match is weak. Not all rows give a size; the values are once, few, many and, for expanded clones, a class.

DNA: TGTGCCAGCAGCCAAGATCCGAGGGGAGCGGACACCGGGGAGCTGTTTTTT
CDR3: CASSQDPRGADTGELFF
V: TRBV4-2
J: TRBJ2-2
size: .
D: .

DNA: TGCAGCGTTGCGGGGTATGGCACTGAAGCTTTCTTT
CDR3: CSVAGYGTEAFF
V: TRBV29-1
J: TRBJ1-1
size: .
D: .

DNA: TGTGCCTGGAGTGGGGGGTCCTCCGCAGATACGCAGTATTTT
CDR3: CAWSGGSSADTQYF
V: TRBV30
J: TRBJ2-3
size: .
D: .

DNA: TGTGCCAGCAGCTTAGACTCGGGGAAGTCCTACGAGCAGTACTTC
CDR3: CASSLDSGKSYEQYF
V: TRBV7-3
J: TRBJ2-7
size: .
D: .

DNA: TGTGCCACCCGGGACAGGGGCGAACAACTGTTTTTT
CDR3: CATRDRGEQLFF
V: TRBV27
J: TRBJ1-4
size: .
D: TRBD1

DNA: TGTGCCAGCAGTTTGGCGAGGTTCCACGAGCAGTACTTC
CDR3: CASSLARFHEQYF
V: TRBV12-3/TRBV12-4
J: TRBJ2-7
size: many
D: .

DNA: TGTGCCAGCAGCTTTCAGTACAATGAGCAGTTCTTC
CDR3: CASSFQYNEQFF
V: TRBV11-2
J: TRBJ2-1
size: many
D: .

DNA: TGCAGTGCTGTGGGGAGGGCTAGCGGGGCGGAGACCCAGTACTTC
CDR3: CSAVGRASGAETQYF
V: TRBV20-1
J: TRBJ2-5
size: .
D: TRBD2

DNA: TGCGCCAGCAGCTTGTCGGACAGTGAGACCCAGTACTTC
CDR3: CASSLSDSETQYF
V: TRBV5-1
J: TRBJ2-5
size: .
D: .

DNA: TGTGCCAGCAGTTACTCGACACAAACTAATGAAAAACTGTTTTTT
CDR3: CASSYSTQTNEKLFF
V: TRBV6-6
J: TRBJ1-4
size: .
D: .

DNA: TGTGCCAGCAGCTTAGAGGCCACCTACGAGCAGTACTTC
CDR3: CASSLEATYEQYF
V: TRBV7-9
J: TRBJ2-7
size: many
D: .

DNA: TGTGCCAGCAGCCAAGAGGGGATAGCGGGGGTCGGGCAAGAGACCCAGTACTTC
CDR3: CASSQEGIAGVGQETQYF
V: TRBV3-1
J: TRBJ2-5
size: few
D: TRBD2

DNA: TGCGCCAGCAGATTTCCTAGCGGGGAAACCCAGTACTTC
CDR3: CASRFPSGETQYF
V: TRBV5-1
J: TRBJ2-5
size: .
D: TRBD2

DNA: TGTGCCAGCAGCCAAGATATCCGGGGATCTAACTATGGCTACACCTTC
CDR3: CASSQDIRGSNYGYTF
V: TRBV4-2
J: TRBJ1-2
size: few
D: .

DNA: TGTGCCAGCAGTTTAAAGGCCGGGATTCAGCCCCAGCATTTT
CDR3: CASSLKAGIQPQHF
V: TRBV12-3/TRBV12-4
J: TRBJ1-5
size: .
D: .

DNA: TGTGCCATCAGTGATATACCCGGGCTAGCGGCACATCACACAGATACGCAGTATTTT
CDR3: CAISDIPGLAAHHTDTQYF
V: TRBV10-3
J: TRBJ2-3
size: few
D: TRBD2

DNA: TGTGCCATCAGTGAGTCGACTAGCGGGGGGCTCTACGAGCAGTACTTC
CDR3: CAISESTSGGLYEQYF
V: TRBV10-3
J: TRBJ2-7
size: .
D: TRBD2

DNA: TGTGCCATCAGCCCTTTTACGAACACTGAAGCTTTCTTT
CDR3: CAISPFTNTEAFF
V: TRBV10-3
J: TRBJ1-1
size: .
D: .

DNA: TGTGCCAGCACTCGACTATCTCCGGGGGGAAGAAATTCGGGCTACACCTTC
CDR3: CASTRLSPGGRNSGYTF
V: TRBV12-3/TRBV12-4
J: TRBJ1-2
size: .
D: .

DNA: TGTGCCACAGGATCCGGGTTCAATGAGCAGTTCTTC
CDR3: CATGSGFNEQFF
V: TRBV5-4
J: TRBJ2-1
size: .
D: .

DNA: TGCGCCAGCAGCTTGGAAGTGGGACCCCAAGAGACCCAGTACTTC
CDR3: CASSLEVGPQETQYF
V: TRBV5-1
J: TRBJ2-5
size: many
D: .

DNA: TGTGCCATCAGCCCTGACAGGGGGGGGGGTTACGAGCAGTACTTC
CDR3: CAISPDRGGGYEQYF
V: TRBV10-3
J: TRBJ2-7
size: .
D: TRBD1

DNA: TGTGCCAGCAGCCCGGACTTGCTAAGCTCCTACGAGCAGTACTTC
CDR3: CASSPDLLSSYEQYF
V: TRBV7-2
J: TRBJ2-7
size: few
D: .

DNA: TGCAGTGCTAGAGCGGACAGAACTTCCTACGAGCAGTACTTC
CDR3: CSARADRTSYEQYF
V: TRBV20-1
J: TRBJ2-7
size: .
D: .

DNA: TGCAGCGACCTTTATGGGCTAGCGGGAGTAACAGATACGCAGTATTTT
CDR3: CSDLYGLAGVTDTQYF
V: TRBV29-1
J: TRBJ2-3
size: .
D: TRBD2

DNA: TGTGCCAGCAGTGTACAGGGTTCTTTGAGCAATGAGCAGTTCTTC
CDR3: CASSVQGSLSNEQFF
V: TRBV6-1
J: TRBJ2-1
size: .
D: .

DNA: TGTGCCAGCAGCGTAGACGACTGGACCGCGAACTATGGCTACACCTTC
CDR3: CASSVDDWTANYGYTF
V: TRBV9
J: TRBJ1-2
size: .
D: .

DNA: TGTGCCAGCAGCGTGCCCGGGACAGAGGATTACGAGCAGTACTTC
CDR3: CASSVPGTEDYEQYF
V: TRBV7-9
J: TRBJ2-7
size: .
D: TRBD1

DNA: TGTGCCAGCAGCTTAGCGGGGGGGTGGTCACCCCTCCACTTT
CDR3: CASSLAGGWSPLHF
V: TRBV7-2
J: TRBJ1-6
size: few
D: .

DNA: TGTGCCAGCAGCCAAGTTTTAGGAGGGGCTAGCACAGATACGCAGTATTTT
CDR3: CASSQVLGGASTDTQYF
V: TRBV3-1
J: TRBJ2-3
size: .
D: .

DNA: TGCAGTGCTAGAGATGGGGTCGTCACAGATACGCAGTATTTT
CDR3: CSARDGVVTDTQYF
V: TRBV20-1
J: TRBJ2-3
size: few
D: .

DNA: TGCGCCAGCAGCCCGACAGGGGGGCCCACAGATACGCAGTATTTT
CDR3: CASSPTGGPTDTQYF
V: TRBV4-3
J: TRBJ2-3
size: .
D: TRBD1

DNA: TGTGCCACCAGCAATGGACAGAGCCCTGAGGCCCAGTACTTC
CDR3: CATSNGQSPEAQYF
V: TRBV24-1
J: TRBJ2-5
size: .
D: .

DNA: TGTGCCGGACAGGCCCACTCTGGGGCCAACGTCCTGACTTTC
CDR3: CAGQAHSGANVLTF
V: TRBV6-2/TRBV6-3
J: TRBJ2-6
size: .
D: TRBD1

DNA: TGTGCCATCAGTGAGTTAGGGGACTCGACAGGCTACACCTTC
CDR3: CAISELGDSTGYTF
V: TRBV10-3
J: TRBJ1-2
size: .
D: .

DNA: TGCAGTGCTAGAGTTTACGCTTACTCCAATGAGCAGTTCTTC
CDR3: CSARVYAYSNEQFF
V: TRBV20-1
J: TRBJ2-1
size: few
D: .

DNA: TGTGCCAGCAGCTTAGGGCTAGCGGGACGAGGCGAGCAGTACTTC
CDR3: CASSLGLAGRGEQYF
V: TRBV7-9
J: TRBJ2-7
size: many
D: TRBD2

DNA: TGTGCCATCAGTGAGTCGGGGGGTCTACAAGAGACCCAGTACTTC
CDR3: CAISESGGLQETQYF
V: TRBV10-3
J: TRBJ2-5
size: .
D: .

DNA: TGTGCCAGCAGCCAAACCCGACAGGGTCGTGACGAGCAGTACTTC
CDR3: CASSQTRQGRDEQYF
V: TRBV5-5
J: TRBJ2-7
size: .
D: TRBD1

DNA: TGTGCCAGCAGCCCCCGTGACGGAGGGGGAAAACTGTTTTTT
CDR3: CASSPRDGGGKLFF
V: TRBV9
J: TRBJ1-4
size: .
D: .

DNA: TGTGCCAGCTCACCGCTAAACGGCAAAGAGACCCAGTACTTC
CDR3: CASSPLNGKETQYF
V: TRBV18
J: TRBJ2-5
size: .
D: .

DNA: TGTGCCAGCAGCCAAGATGAGGAACGGGGGAGGCTAGCCGGGGAGCTGTTTTTT
CDR3: CASSQDEERGRLAGELFF
V: TRBV4-2
J: TRBJ2-2
size: few
D: .

DNA: TGTGCCAGCAGTTGTCGGGACTGTCGGAACTCAGATACGCAGTATTTT
CDR3: CASSCRDCRNSDTQYF
V: TRBV6-2/TRBV6-3
J: TRBJ2-3
size: once
D: .

DNA: TGCAGTGCTAGGGGGGGACAGTCCTATTGCAATCAGCCCCAGCATTTT
CDR3: CSARGGQSYCNQPQHF
V: TRBV20-1
J: TRBJ1-5
size: .
D: TRBD1

DNA: TGTGCCAGCAGCCGGAACCGGGACAGGGTCCACGAGCAGTACTTC
CDR3: CASSRNRDRVHEQYF
V: TRBV7-8
J: TRBJ2-7
size: .
D: TRBD1

DNA: TGTGCCAGCAGTACCTACTCAGGGACTAGGGGGATCAACTATGGCTACACCTTC
CDR3: CASSTYSGTRGINYGYTF
V: TRBV28
J: TRBJ1-2
size: .
D: .

DNA: TGTGCCAGCAGTTACTCGCAGGGGAACACTGAAGCTTTCTTT
CDR3: CASSYSQGNTEAFF
V: TRBV6-5
J: TRBJ1-1
size: .
D: .

DNA: TGCAGTGCTCCCCCCACGACTAGTAGCGATACGCAGTATTTT
CDR3: CSAPPTTSSDTQYF
V: TRBV20-1
J: TRBJ2-3
size: .
D: .

DNA: TGTGCCAGCAGCTTCCGTGGGACTCCAACCTTAAGCTCCTACCAGCAGTACTTC
CDR3: CASSFRGTPTLSSYQQYF
V: TRBV5-5
J: TRBJ2-7
size: .
D: .

DNA: TGTGCCAGCAGTTGGGGGCAGGGGGTCGACGAGCAGTACTTC
CDR3: CASSWGQGVDEQYF
V: TRBV6-5
J: TRBJ2-7
size: .
D: TRBD1

DNA: TGCAGTGCTGAACAGGGACACACCTTC
CDR3: CSAEQGHTF
V: TRBV20-1
J: TRBJ1-2
size: few
D: .

DNA: TGCAGTGCTAGAGATGCCCAGGGGCTACTCCATGAGCAGTTCTTC
CDR3: CSARDAQGLLHEQFF
V: TRBV20-1
J: TRBJ2-1
size: few
D: .

DNA: TGTGCCAGCAGCCAAGGACTTAGGGGCTATGAGCAGTACTTC
CDR3: CASSQGLRGYEQYF
V: TRBV3-1
J: TRBJ2-7
size: .
D: .